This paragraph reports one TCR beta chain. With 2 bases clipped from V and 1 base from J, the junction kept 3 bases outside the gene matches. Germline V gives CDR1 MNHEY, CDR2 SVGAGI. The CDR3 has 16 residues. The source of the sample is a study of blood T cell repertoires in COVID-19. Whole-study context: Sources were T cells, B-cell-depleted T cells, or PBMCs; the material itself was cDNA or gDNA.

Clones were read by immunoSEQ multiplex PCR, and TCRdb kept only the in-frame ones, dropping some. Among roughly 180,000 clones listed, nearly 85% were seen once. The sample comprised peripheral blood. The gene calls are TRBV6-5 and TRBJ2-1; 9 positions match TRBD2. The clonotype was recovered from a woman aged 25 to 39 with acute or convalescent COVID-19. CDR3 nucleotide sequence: TGTGCCAGCAGTTACGTGGCGGGGGGGTCCTACAATGAGCAGTTCTTC. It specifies CASSYVAGGSYNEQFF.